This is a list of T cell receptor beta chains from one sample in a study of blood T cell repertoires in COVID-19. Clones were sequenced by immunoSEQ multiplex PCR, and TCRdb holds only the in-frame ones, with some missing. The repertoire holds 240,000 or so clones, about 79% seen once, with roughly a tenth in the top ten. The specimen sequenced was peripheral blood. These receptors were obtained from an elderly woman with acute or convalescent COVID-19. CDR3s include the opening cysteine and the closing phenylalanine or tryptophan.

v_gene | CDR3aa
TRBV3-1/TRBV3-2 | CASNHAGDRNSPLHF
TRBV6-1 | CASSASVWGVKGGYTF
TRBV30 | CAWRATGSKVNEQFF
TRBV5-6 | CASSLVGTSYGYTF
TRBV4-2 | CASSQESRPETQYF
TRBV10-3 | CAISGGNQPQHF
TRBV2 | CASSVGINYGYTF
TRBV3-1/TRBV3-2 | CASSQSSTGVGTNEKLFF
TRBV18 | CASSPAGHAGETQYF
TRBV5-1 | CASSPYAGGIWRNTEAFF
TRBV6-1 | CASSEDRNQPQHF
TRBV27 | CASSVAGGPGELFF
TRBV3-1/TRBV3-2 | CASRHSGSSEAFF
TRBV7-9 | CASSSGQGAHEQYF
TRBV19 | CASSTTQGIGTEAFF
TRBV6-6 | CASSYSTGGGETQYF
TRBV5-4 | CASSLARVGGYTF
TRBV5-1 | CASSGGRDPDTQYF
TRBV15 | CATSRDRQSPLHF
TRBV9 | CASSVEDAGGGPYEQYF
TRBV28 | CASSLGASGGRSEQFF
TRBV9 | CASSVARNSPLHF
TRBV28 | CASSLIRGETQYF
TRBV28 | CASSPGQVYNSPLHF
TRBV20-1 | CSASYRADSPLHF
TRBV19 | CASSTGTGGFGYGYTF
TRBV29-1 | CSVEAVGVYTGELFF
TRBV28 | CASSLIQGYTEAFF
TRBV5-1 | CASSPGQPNQPQHF
TRBV4-1 | CASSQVRDRWNSGNTIYF
TRBV18 | CASSPTLGAVRSPENTEAFF
TRBV5-1 | CASSVGRRTEVTDTQYF
TRBV14 | CASSLSTGTGPFF
TRBV12-3/TRBV12-4 | CASSLGQGNTIYF
TRBV6-2/TRBV6-3 | CASSWSGDYEQYF
TRBV28 | CASRPGPGAFNQPQHF
TRBV24-1 | CATSDGRGTNEKLFF
TRBV29-1 | CSVRRSSYNEQFF
TRBV6-5 | CASSYPMPRGGYGYTF
TRBV19 | CASSMVGGLNNEQFF
TRBV11-1 | CASSLNRGQSSPLHF
TRBV28 | CASTLPTSEEKLFF
TRBV4-2 | CASSQGKTGGGMPQHF
TRBV7-2 | CASSLGQGREKLFF
TRBV5-5 | CASSWAEGIYEQYF
TRBV5-1 | CASRGQGADTQYF
TRBV9 | CASSSRTGDSPLHF
TRBV9 | CASSPGEARDTQYF
TRBV7-2 | CASSRGTGSGANVLTF
TRBV10-3 | CAISPLGGRNTEAFF
TRBV9 | CASSVVAGNTEAFF
TRBV3-1/TRBV3-2 | CASSQGGGEVSPLHF